This T cell receptor (beta chain) was retrieved from a study of blood T cell repertoires in COVID-19. Across the study: Collection of acute and convalescent COVID-19 samples took place in the United States, Italy and Spain. Sources were T cells, B-cell-depleted T cells, or PBMCs; the material itself was cDNA or gDNA.

How the authors handled the data: From reference gene primer amplification, estimates of nucleated cell counts were derived. Assay: immunoSEQ multiplex PCR; the TCRdb copy retains only in-frame clones and omits some. That table supplies the V and J calls and clone size; D and trimming were determined from the DNA. There are about 140,000 clones in the sample; over 75% occur only once, and 35% to 50% lies in the top ten. Germline V gene data show CDR1 as SGDLS and CDR2 as YYNGEE. The CDR3 is 15 residues long. The V gene end was trimmed by 4 bases and the J gene end by 2 bases; junction bases not matched to a gene: 7.

The rearrangement uses TRBV9 and TRBJ2-5, with 8 nucleotides matching TRBD1. Source material: peripheral blood. The sequence came from a human donor in a cohort sampled during active COVID-19. CDR3 in DNA: TGTGCCAGCAGCTTCAGGACAGGGCATCAAGAGACCCAGTACTTC. It encodes CASSFRTGHQETQYF.